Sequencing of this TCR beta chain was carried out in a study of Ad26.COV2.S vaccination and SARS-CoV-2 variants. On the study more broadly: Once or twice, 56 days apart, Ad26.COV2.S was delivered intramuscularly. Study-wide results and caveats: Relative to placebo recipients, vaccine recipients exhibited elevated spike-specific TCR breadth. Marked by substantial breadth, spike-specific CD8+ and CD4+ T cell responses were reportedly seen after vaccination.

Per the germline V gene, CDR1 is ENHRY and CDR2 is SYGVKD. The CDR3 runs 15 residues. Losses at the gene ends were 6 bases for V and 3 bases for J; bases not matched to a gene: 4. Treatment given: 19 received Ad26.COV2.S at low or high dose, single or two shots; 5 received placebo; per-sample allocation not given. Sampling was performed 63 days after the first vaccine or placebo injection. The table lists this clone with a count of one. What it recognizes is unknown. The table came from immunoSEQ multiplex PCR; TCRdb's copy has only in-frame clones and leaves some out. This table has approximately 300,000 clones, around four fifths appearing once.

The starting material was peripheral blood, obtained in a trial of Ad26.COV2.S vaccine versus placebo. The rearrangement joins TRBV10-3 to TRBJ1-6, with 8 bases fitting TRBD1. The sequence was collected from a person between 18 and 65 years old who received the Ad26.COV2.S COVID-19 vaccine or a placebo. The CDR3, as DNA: TGTGCCATCAGAGGACAGGGTGTCTATAATTCACCCCTCCACTTT. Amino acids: CAIRGQGVYNSPLHF.